This note documents a single T cell receptor beta chain sequence. This clone occurred once. The antigen it recognizes is unknown. Per-base quality was not reported, and no clone a single base away is much larger than it. From the cysteine up to the phenylalanine, the CDR3 has a length of 15 residues. The DNA shown is the 45-base CDR3, in frame from base 1. CDR1 is given as SEHNR and CDR2 as FQNEAQ, both from the germline V gene (reference sequence). The germline ends are 16 bases apart after V is trimmed by 5 bases and J by 3 bases. The intended sense of this specimen's treatment or condition label: roughly 18 received Ad26.COV2.S at low or high dose, single or two shots; 5 received placebo; per-sample allocation not given. Repertoires of vaccine and placebo recipients were sequenced from samples collected on day 63 after the first injection. In Cohort 1b, fewer than 30 adults aged 18-55 years were enrolled at a single site in Boston, USA, between 29 July and 7 August 2020. Ad26.COV2.S was a replication-incompetent adenovirus type 26 vector that expressed a prefusion-stabilized SARS-CoV-2 spike protein derived from the original Wuhan strain.

The data are from a study of Ad26.COV2.S vaccination and SARS-CoV-2 variants (dated by TCRdb to the early 2020s). Notes on the research overall: Vaccine-arm donors came from COV1001, a multicentre, randomized, double-blind, placebo-controlled phase I-IIa trial of Ad26.COV2.S in healthy adults. Participants in the trial were split at random into five groups of five each, receiving low-dose or high-dose Ad26.COV2.S once or twice, or else placebo on both occasions. Throughout the experiments and outcome assessment, investigators stayed blinded to trial group allocation. Ad26.COV2.S was given intramuscularly at 5x10^10 or 1x10^11 viral particles, as a single shot or as two shots 56 days apart. TCRbeta repertoire sequencing served as the tool for gauging how specific and how broad the SARS-CoV-2-reactive T cell receptors were following Ad26.COV2.S vaccination. A total of roughly 32 samples were included in the TCR-sequenced set, comprising roughly 20 Ad26.COV2.S vaccine recipients, 5 placebo recipients and 8 SARS-CoV-2 convalescent individuals. The study at large found these results: The authors noted that total T cell responses may have been underestimated by the TCR breadth and depth analyses. Higher spike-specific TCR breadth was observed in Ad26.COV2.S recipients than in placebo recipients (P = 0.0014). Non-spike TCR breadth was comparable between vaccine and placebo recipients, consistent with the vaccine containing only spike. The study was not powered to compare responses between vaccine doses or regimens. Substantial breadth of spike-specific CD8+ and CD4+ T cell responses was reported after vaccination.

The immunoSEQ Assay was used to sequence TCRbeta CDR3 regions. After extraction, genomic DNA underwent amplification by bias-controlled multiplex PCR, followed by high-throughput sequencing. As for the authors' bioinformatics: To quantify the absolute abundance of every unique TCRbeta CDR3 region, sequences were collapsed and filtered. T cell fraction was estimated by normalization of TCRbeta template counts to usable DNA, with usable DNA being measured through amplification of reference genes present in all nucleated cells. Repertoire TCRs were annotated as SARS-CoV-2-specific by exact matching of V gene, CDR3 amino acid sequence and J gene to a known reactive TCR set. The reference SARS-CoV-2 TCR set was derived from MIRA and filtered for enrichment in COVID-19-positive ImmuneCODE repertoires, a step that removed public or cross-reactive TCRs. Drawing on the MIRA antigens, annotated TCRs were analysed further at the level of specific ORF or position within ORF. Depth was the summed frequency of annotated unique rearrangements, while breadth was defined as annotated unique rearrangements over total unique productive rearrangements. TCR breadth was compared between groups using two-sided Wilcoxon rank-sum tests. This is the immuneACCESS table as TCRdb keeps it, with only in-frame sequences that have V and J called. A part of the clones is gone; compared with another copy, unresolved V genes explain less than half, and the rest is unexplained. V and J calls and clone size follow that table, whereas D and trimming were derived from the DNA. Present in this sample are 410,000 or so clones, about nine tenths of which were seen just once. The ten largest clones capture less than 15% of the sample.

This sequence uses TRBV7-9 and TRBJ1-1; TRBD1 is a weak D gene call, 5 bases matching. The receptor comes from a person between 18 and 65 years old who received the Ad26.COV2.S COVID-19 vaccine or a placebo. Sequenced material: peripheral blood, taken in a trial of Ad26.COV2.S vaccine versus placebo. At the DNA level, the sequence is TGTGCCAGCAGCGGACCGGGGCCTATGGACACTGAAGCTTTCTTT. Its protein product is CASSGPGPMDTEAFF.